This TCR beta chain emerged from a study of cytomegalovirus exposure and HLA in healthy donors. Trimming at V came to 3 bases and at J to 3 bases, leaving 5 bases not matched to a gene. The CDR3 extends over 13 amino acids. Germline assignment: CDR1 GTSNPN and CDR2 SVGIG (reference sequence). Study conclusions and caveats: A later analysis linked 16,951 TCR beta sequences to HLA alleles at 0.05 false discovery rate.

With regard to this clone: Its antigen is as yet unknown.

The PCR used 60 Vbeta and 13 Jbeta primers. Generated by immunoSEQ multiplex PCR, the TCRdb table keeps only in-frame clones and is missing some. This table has around 64,000 clones, roughly 72% appearing once. The TCR was taken from a woman in her 30s in good health and CMV-seropositive. The sequencing sample was made of PBMCs. V usage is TRBV30 and J usage is TRBJ2-7; 7 positions match TRBD1. The CDR3 loop is CAWSRDRDYEQYF. The CDR3 DNA reads TGTGCCTGGAGCCGGGACAGAGACTACGAGCAGTACTTC.